This entry is about one T cell receptor beta chain. The data were taken from a study of T-cell reconstitution after alpha-beta-depleted transplantation in children. Unique molecular identifiers were built into the TCRbeta library. TCRdb re-called the PCR reads through MiXCR, storing one row per CDR3 protein. The sample consists of 600,000 to 700,000 distinct CDR3 sequences, roughly 15% of them appearing once. The CDR3 length is 14 residues. In germline, CDR1 is PRHDT, CDR2 FYEKMQ (reference sequence). Trimming took off 3 bases at V and 2 bases at J, with 11 bases between the two ends. The chain links TRBV13 to TRBJ2-7, with D uncertain. The sequence came from a human donor who donated a stem cell graft to a child with acute myeloid leukemia. The specimen comprised PBMCs from the stem cell graft donor, sampled from the stem cell graft. CDR3 residues: CASSFGQAAYEQYF. The CDR3 nucleotides read TGTGCCAGCAGCTTTGGGCAGGCAGCCTACGAGCAGTACTTC.